The rows below give T cell receptor beta chains drawn from one sample of a study of cytomegalovirus exposure and HLA in healthy donors. The table came from immunoSEQ multiplex PCR; TCRdb's copy has only in-frame clones and leaves some out. This sample has some 150,000 clones, with roughly 80% found just once. The sequenced sample was PBMCs. The origin of the receptors is a woman in her thirties in good health and CMV-seronegative. Both conserved end residues are part of each CDR3. D genes are given only for firm matches. Clone size is not always given. Where it is, it says once, few, many or a class for expanded clones.

j_call: TRBJ1-3
clone_size: -
v_call: TRBV5-5
cdr3_length: 17
d_call: -
cdr3_nt: TGTGCCAGCAGCGCCGGGGACGCGGGGGCGCGGGGAAACACCATATATTTT
cdr3_aa: CASSAGDAGARGNTIYF

j_call: TRBJ1-3
clone_size: few
v_call: TRBV4-1
cdr3_length: 15
d_call: -
cdr3_nt: TGCGCCAGCAGCACCCCCGGGGGTGGTGGAAACACCATATATTTT
cdr3_aa: CASSTPGGGGNTIYF

j_call: TRBJ2-1
clone_size: -
v_call: TRBV7-3
cdr3_length: 15
d_call: TRBD1
cdr3_nt: TGTGCCAGCAGCTTATCGACAGGGGGCCACAATGAGCAGTTCTTC
cdr3_aa: CASSLSTGGHNEQFF

j_call: TRBJ2-3
clone_size: -
v_call: TRBV19
cdr3_length: 16
d_call: TRBD2
cdr3_nt: TGTGCCAGTAGCCGAGGGACTAAATATCTGGGGTTCGCGCAGTATTTT
cdr3_aa: CASSRGTKYLGFAQYF

j_call: TRBJ2-3
clone_size: -
v_call: TRBV9
cdr3_length: 14
d_call: -
cdr3_nt: TGTGCCAGCAGCGTAGGGGCGGGGAGAGATACGCAGTATTTT
cdr3_aa: CASSVGAGRDTQYF

j_call: TRBJ1-3
clone_size: -
v_call: TRBV9
cdr3_length: 14
d_call: -
cdr3_nt: TGTGCCAGCAGCCCCCGACAGAGTCTAAACACCATATATTTT
cdr3_aa: CASSPRQSLNTIYF

j_call: TRBJ1-1
clone_size: -
v_call: TRBV27
cdr3_length: 18
d_call: -
cdr3_nt: TGTGCCAGCACCCCCCTCTGGGGCACCGAGGGGGTAGGCACTGAAGCTTTCTTT
cdr3_aa: CASTPLWGTEGVGTEAFF

j_call: TRBJ2-7
clone_size: -
v_call: TRBV4-3
cdr3_length: 12
d_call: -
cdr3_nt: TGCGCCAGCAGCCAAGACGGCTACGAGCAGTACTTC
cdr3_aa: CASSQDGYEQYF

j_call: TRBJ2-4
clone_size: -
v_call: TRBV30
cdr3_length: 13
d_call: TRBD2
cdr3_nt: TGTGCCTGGACCCTTGGGGGGGATAGCATTCAGTACTTC
cdr3_aa: CAWTLGGDSIQYF

j_call: TRBJ2-5
clone_size: -
v_call: TRBV5-1
cdr3_length: 15
d_call: -
cdr3_nt: TGCGCCAGCAGCTTGACGGGGAGGAACCAAGAGACCCAGTACTTC
cdr3_aa: CASSLTGRNQETQYF

j_call: TRBJ2-5
clone_size: once
v_call: TRBV27
cdr3_length: 16
d_call: TRBD2
cdr3_nt: TGTGCCAGCAGTTTATCGTCTAGCGGGGGGCAAGAGACCCAGTACTTC
cdr3_aa: CASSLSSSGGQETQYF

j_call: TRBJ1-4
clone_size: -
v_call: TRBV4-2
cdr3_length: 16
d_call: -
cdr3_nt: TGTGCCAGCAGCCAAGGCTCTGGGGAGGGGGACGCAAAACTGTTTTTT
cdr3_aa: CASSQGSGEGDAKLFF

j_call: TRBJ2-2
clone_size: few
v_call: TRBV2
cdr3_length: 14
d_call: -
cdr3_nt: TGTGCCAGCAGTGAGTCTCAGGGTACCGGGGAGCTGTTTTTT
cdr3_aa: CASSESQGTGELFF

j_call: TRBJ2-3
clone_size: -
v_call: TRBV27
cdr3_length: 16
d_call: -
cdr3_nt: TGTGCCAGCAGTTTGGTGAGGATCCTTAGCACAGATACGCAGTATTTT
cdr3_aa: CASSLVRILSTDTQYF

j_call: TRBJ2-7
clone_size: -
v_call: TRBV27
cdr3_length: 16
d_call: TRBD1
cdr3_nt: TGTGCCAGCAGCCCCCACCGGGACAGGGGGTATTACGAGCAGTACTTC
cdr3_aa: CASSPHRDRGYYEQYF

j_call: TRBJ2-2
clone_size: -
v_call: TRBV7-2
cdr3_length: 13
d_call: -
cdr3_nt: TGTGCCAGCAGCTTAGTCCGGGTCGGGGAGCTGTTTTTT
cdr3_aa: CASSLVRVGELFF

j_call: TRBJ2-5
clone_size: -
v_call: TRBV25-1
cdr3_length: 13
d_call: TRBD1
cdr3_nt: TGTGCCACCGAGACAGGGTTGGTAGAGACCCAGTACTTC
cdr3_aa: CATETGLVETQYF

j_call: TRBJ2-3
clone_size: -
v_call: TRBV7-8
cdr3_length: 15
d_call: -
cdr3_nt: TGTGCCACCAAGGATGGGCAAACCCCCACAGATACGCAGTATTTT
cdr3_aa: CATKDGQTPTDTQYF

j_call: TRBJ1-5
clone_size: -
v_call: TRBV7-9
cdr3_length: 13
d_call: -
cdr3_nt: TGTGCCAGCAGCTTCGAGCAATATCAGCCCCAGCATTTT
cdr3_aa: CASSFEQYQPQHF

j_call: TRBJ2-5
clone_size: -
v_call: TRBV19
cdr3_length: 15
d_call: -
cdr3_nt: TGTGCCAGTACCGTAACGGCAGTTGGAGGAGAGACCCAGTACTTC
cdr3_aa: CASTVTAVGGETQYF

j_call: TRBJ2-4
clone_size: -
v_call: TRBV11-2
cdr3_length: 13
d_call: TRBD2
cdr3_nt: TGTGCCAGCAGCGACGGACTAGCGAACATTCAGTACTTC
cdr3_aa: CASSDGLANIQYF

j_call: TRBJ2-6
clone_size: -
v_call: TRBV29-1
cdr3_length: 12
d_call: -
cdr3_nt: TGCAGCGTGGGAGAGGGAGCCAACGTCCTGACTTTC
cdr3_aa: CSVGEGANVLTF

j_call: TRBJ2-7
clone_size: -
v_call: TRBV7-2
cdr3_length: 14
d_call: -
cdr3_nt: TGTGCCAGCAGCTTTCTTCCACAGGGCCCCGTGCAGTACTTC
cdr3_aa: CASSFLPQGPVQYF

j_call: TRBJ2-3
clone_size: -
v_call: TRBV28
cdr3_length: 16
d_call: -
cdr3_nt: TGTGCCAGCAGTTTAAAGGCCAGGGCCTACACAGATACGCAGTATTTT
cdr3_aa: CASSLKARAYTDTQYF

j_call: TRBJ1-6
clone_size: -
v_call: TRBV30
cdr3_length: 17
d_call: -
cdr3_nt: TGTGCCTGGAGCTCGGGACTGACGAGCTCCTATAATTCACCCCTCCACTTT
cdr3_aa: CAWSSGLTSSYNSPLHF

j_call: TRBJ1-6
clone_size: -
v_call: TRBV30
cdr3_length: 15
d_call: TRBD1
cdr3_nt: TGTGCCTGGAGCAGGGACAGGACACCTAATTCACCCCTCCACTTT
cdr3_aa: CAWSRDRTPNSPLHF

j_call: TRBJ2-7
clone_size: -
v_call: TRBV28
cdr3_length: 17
d_call: TRBD1
cdr3_nt: TGTGCCAGCAGTACGGGACAGGGGGCTTTTTACGGGTACGAGCAGTACTTC
cdr3_aa: CASSTGQGAFYGYEQYF

j_call: TRBJ1-2
clone_size: -
v_call: TRBV18
cdr3_length: 13
d_call: -
cdr3_nt: TGTGCCAGCTCACCGGACATATCCTATGGCTACACCTTC
cdr3_aa: CASSPDISYGYTF

j_call: TRBJ2-1
clone_size: -
v_call: TRBV20-1
cdr3_length: 11
d_call: -
cdr3_nt: TGCAGTGTTGCCCCTAGCAATGAGCAGTTCTTC
cdr3_aa: CSVAPSNEQFF

j_call: TRBJ1-4
clone_size: -
v_call: TRBV2
cdr3_length: 14
d_call: -
cdr3_nt: TGTGCCAGCAATTACAGGGCAGCTAATGAAAAACTGTTTTTT
cdr3_aa: CASNYRAANEKLFF

j_call: TRBJ1-2
clone_size: -
v_call: TRBV7-9
cdr3_length: 14
d_call: TRBD1
cdr3_nt: TGTGCCAGCAGCTTATTTACAGGGGCAGCTGGCTACACCTTC
cdr3_aa: CASSLFTGAAGYTF

j_call: TRBJ1-5
clone_size: -
v_call: TRBV12-2
cdr3_length: 15
d_call: -
cdr3_nt: TGTGCAAGTCGCTTAGCGCAAAGGGGGACTCAGCCCCAGCATTTT
cdr3_aa: CASRLAQRGTQPQHF